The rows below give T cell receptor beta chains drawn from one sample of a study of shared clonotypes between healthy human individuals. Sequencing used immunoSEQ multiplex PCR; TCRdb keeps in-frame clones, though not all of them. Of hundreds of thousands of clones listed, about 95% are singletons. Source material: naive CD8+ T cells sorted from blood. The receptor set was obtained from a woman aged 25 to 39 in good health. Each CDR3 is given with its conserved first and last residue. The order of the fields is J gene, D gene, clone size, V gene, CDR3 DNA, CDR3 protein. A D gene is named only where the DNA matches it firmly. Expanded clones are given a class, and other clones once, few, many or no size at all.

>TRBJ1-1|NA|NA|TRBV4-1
TGCGCCAGCAGCCAAGATAAAGGACCAGGGTGGCTAGAAGCTTTCTTT
CASSQDKGPGWLEAFF
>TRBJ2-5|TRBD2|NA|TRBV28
TGTGCCAGCAGTTTAAGTGGGACTAGCGGGGCCCAAGAGACCCAGTACTTC
CASSLSGTSGAQETQYF
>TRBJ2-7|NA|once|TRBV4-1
TGCGCCAGCAGCCAAGATTACTCCGAGGACGAGCAGTACTTC
CASSQDYSEDEQYF
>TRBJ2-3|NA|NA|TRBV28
TGTGCCAGCCAACCGGGACTTAGCACAGATACGCAGTATTTT
CASQPGLSTDTQYF
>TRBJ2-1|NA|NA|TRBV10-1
TGCGCCAGCAGTGAGTCGACGTTTTCGTACAATGAGCAGTTCTTC
CASSESTFSYNEQFF
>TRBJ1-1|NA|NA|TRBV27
TGTGCCAGCAGTCCCTCACAGGGTTGGGGGCGGCCTGAAGCTTTCTTT
CASSPSQGWGRPEAFF
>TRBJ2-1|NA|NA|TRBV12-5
TGTGCTAGTGTTTCGGACTACGGGCCGGTGGATGAGCAGTTCTTC
CASVSDYGPVDEQFF
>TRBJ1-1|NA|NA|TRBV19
TGTGCCAGTAGTATAGAGACGATTTTAAACACTGAAGCTTTCTTT
CASSIETILNTEAFF
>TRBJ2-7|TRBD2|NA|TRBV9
TGTGCCAGCAGCGCGTCTAGCGGGAGTTCCTACGAGCAGTACTTC
CASSASSGSSYEQYF
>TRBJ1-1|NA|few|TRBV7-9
TGTGCCAGCAGCCAACCCTCACTTGAAGCTTTCTTT
CASSQPSLEAFF
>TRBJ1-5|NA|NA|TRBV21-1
TGTGCCAGCGGGCAAAGGTCCGGACCGTTGTCCCCTCAGCCCCAGCATTTT
CASGQRSGPLSPQPQHF
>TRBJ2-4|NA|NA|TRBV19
TGTGCCAGTAGCTTAGCACAGGGTCCCAAAAACATTCAGTACTTC
CASSLAQGPKNIQYF
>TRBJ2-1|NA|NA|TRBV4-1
TGCGCCAGCAGCCAGTTAGAGTGGAGGGATGAGCAGTTCTTC
CASSQLEWRDEQFF
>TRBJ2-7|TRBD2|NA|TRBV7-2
TGTGCCAGCAGCCCGTCGGGGGGCGAGCAGTACTTC
CASSPSGGEQYF
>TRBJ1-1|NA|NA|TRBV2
TGTGCCAGCAGTGGAAAGAAGGGGGACACTGAAGCTTTCTTT
CASSGKKGDTEAFF
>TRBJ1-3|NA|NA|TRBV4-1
TGCGCCAGCAGCCAAGAATGGGGTGGAGGGGCTGGAAACACCATATATTTT
CASSQEWGGGAGNTIYF
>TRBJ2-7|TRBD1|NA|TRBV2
TGTGCCAGCAGTGAATTAAGGGGGCTAATCTCCTACGAGCAGTACTTC
CASSELRGLISYEQYF
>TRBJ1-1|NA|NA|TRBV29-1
TGCAGCGTGCCAGAGCGGGCCGGGGGAGCTTTCTTT
CSVPERAGGAFF
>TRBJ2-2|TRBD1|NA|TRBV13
TGTGCCAGCAGGCCCCCCGGGACAGGAAACACCGGGGAGCTGTTTTTT
CASRPPGTGNTGELFF
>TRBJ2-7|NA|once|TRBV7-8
TGTGCCAGCAGCTTAGCGGGAGCCTACGAGCAGTACTTC
CASSLAGAYEQYF
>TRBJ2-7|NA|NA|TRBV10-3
TGTGCCATCAGTGAAGACTACGAGCAGTACTTC
CAISEDYEQYF
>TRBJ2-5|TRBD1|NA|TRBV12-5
TGTGCTAGTGGTTTGCCCCCTAGGTCGGGACAGGAAGAAGAGACCCAGTACTTC
CASGLPPRSGQEEETQYF